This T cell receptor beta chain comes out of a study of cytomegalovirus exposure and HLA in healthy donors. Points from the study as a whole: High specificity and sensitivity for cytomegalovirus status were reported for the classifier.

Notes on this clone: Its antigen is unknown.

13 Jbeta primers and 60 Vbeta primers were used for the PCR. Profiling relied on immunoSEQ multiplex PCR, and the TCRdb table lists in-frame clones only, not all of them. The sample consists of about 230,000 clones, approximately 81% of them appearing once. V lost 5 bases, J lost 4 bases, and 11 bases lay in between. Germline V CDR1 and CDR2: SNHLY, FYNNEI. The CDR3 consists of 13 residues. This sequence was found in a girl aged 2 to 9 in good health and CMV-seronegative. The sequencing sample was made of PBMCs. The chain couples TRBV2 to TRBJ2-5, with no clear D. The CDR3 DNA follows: TGTGCCAGCAGTTGGCGGAAGCGAGAGACCCAGTACTTC. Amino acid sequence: CASSWRKRETQYF.